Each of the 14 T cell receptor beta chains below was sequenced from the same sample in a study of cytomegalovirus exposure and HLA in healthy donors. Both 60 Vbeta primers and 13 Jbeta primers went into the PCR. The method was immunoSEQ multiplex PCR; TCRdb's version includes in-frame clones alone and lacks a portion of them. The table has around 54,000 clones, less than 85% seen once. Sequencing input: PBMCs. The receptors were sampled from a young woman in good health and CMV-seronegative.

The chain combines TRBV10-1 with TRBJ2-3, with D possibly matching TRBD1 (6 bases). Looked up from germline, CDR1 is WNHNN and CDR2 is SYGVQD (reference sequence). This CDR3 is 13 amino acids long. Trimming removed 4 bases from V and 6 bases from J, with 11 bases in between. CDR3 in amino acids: CASSGGPGDTQYF. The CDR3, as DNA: TGCGCCAGCAGTGGGGGGCCAGGGGATACGCAGTATTTT.

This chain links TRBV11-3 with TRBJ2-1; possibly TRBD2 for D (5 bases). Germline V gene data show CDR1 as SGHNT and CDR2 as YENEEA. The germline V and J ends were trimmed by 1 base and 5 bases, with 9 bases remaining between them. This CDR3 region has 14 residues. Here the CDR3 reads CASSLAGMNNEQFF. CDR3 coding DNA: TGTGCCAGCAGCTTAGCGGGGATGAACAATGAGCAGTTCTTC.

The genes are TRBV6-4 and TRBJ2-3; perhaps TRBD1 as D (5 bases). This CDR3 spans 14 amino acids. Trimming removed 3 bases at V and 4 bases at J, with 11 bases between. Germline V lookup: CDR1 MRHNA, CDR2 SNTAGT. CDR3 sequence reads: CASSEQEGADTQYF. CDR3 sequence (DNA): TGTGCCAGCAGTGAACAGGAAGGAGCAGATACGCAGTATTTT.

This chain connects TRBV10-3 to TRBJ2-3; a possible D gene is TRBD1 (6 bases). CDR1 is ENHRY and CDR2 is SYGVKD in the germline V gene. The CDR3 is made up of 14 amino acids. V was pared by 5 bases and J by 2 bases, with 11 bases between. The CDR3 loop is CAISQGQDTDTQYF. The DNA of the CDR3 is TGTGCCATCAGTCAGGGGCAGGACACAGATACGCAGTATTTT.

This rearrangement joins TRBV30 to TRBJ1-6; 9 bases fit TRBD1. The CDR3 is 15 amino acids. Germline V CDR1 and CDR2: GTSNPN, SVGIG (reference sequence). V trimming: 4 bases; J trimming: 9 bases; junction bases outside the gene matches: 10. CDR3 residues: CAWKQGAQGGSPLHF. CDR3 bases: TGTGCCTGGAAACAGGGGGCCCAGGGGGGTTCACCCCTCCACTTT.

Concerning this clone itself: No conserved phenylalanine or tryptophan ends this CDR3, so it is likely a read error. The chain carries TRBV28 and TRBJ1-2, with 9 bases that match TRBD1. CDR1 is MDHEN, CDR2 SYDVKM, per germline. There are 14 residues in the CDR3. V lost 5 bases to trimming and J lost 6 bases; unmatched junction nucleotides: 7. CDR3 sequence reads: CASSTPTGGDGYTL. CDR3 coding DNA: TGTGCCAGCAGTACCCCCACAGGGGGCGATGGCTACACCCTC.

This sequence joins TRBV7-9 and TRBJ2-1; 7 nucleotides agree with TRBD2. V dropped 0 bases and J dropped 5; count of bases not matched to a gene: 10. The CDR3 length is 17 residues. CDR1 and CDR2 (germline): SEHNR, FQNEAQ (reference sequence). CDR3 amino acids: CASSLAVGGGKDNEQFF. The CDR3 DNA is TGTGCCAGCAGCTTAGCTGTCGGGGGAGGGAAAGACAATGAGCAGTTCTTC.

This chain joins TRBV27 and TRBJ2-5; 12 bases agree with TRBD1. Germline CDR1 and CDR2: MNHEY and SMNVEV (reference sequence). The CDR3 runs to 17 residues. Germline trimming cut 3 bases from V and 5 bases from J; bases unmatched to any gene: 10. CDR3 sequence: CASSLWGQGAMVETQYF. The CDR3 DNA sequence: TGTGCCAGCAGTTTGTGGGGACAGGGGGCGATGGTCGAGACCCAGTACTTC.

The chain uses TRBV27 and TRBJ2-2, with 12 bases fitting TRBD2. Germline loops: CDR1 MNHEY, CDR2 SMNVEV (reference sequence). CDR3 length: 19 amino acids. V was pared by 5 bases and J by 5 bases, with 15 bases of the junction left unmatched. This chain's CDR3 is CASSPISLTSGRGTGELFF. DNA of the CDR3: TGTGCCAGCAGTCCTATATCCCTGACTAGCGGGAGAGGTACCGGGGAGCTGTTTTTT.

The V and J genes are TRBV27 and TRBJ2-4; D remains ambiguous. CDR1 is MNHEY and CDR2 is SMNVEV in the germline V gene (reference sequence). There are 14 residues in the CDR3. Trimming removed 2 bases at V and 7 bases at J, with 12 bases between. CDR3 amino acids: CASSLTARGNIQYF. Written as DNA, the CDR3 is TGTGCCAGCAGTTTAACAGCCCGTGGGAACATTCAGTACTTC.

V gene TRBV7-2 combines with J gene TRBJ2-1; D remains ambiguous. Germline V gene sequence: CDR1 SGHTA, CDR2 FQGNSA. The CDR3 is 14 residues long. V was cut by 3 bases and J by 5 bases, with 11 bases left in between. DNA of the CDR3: TGTGCCAGCAGCTTGCGACACGGAAACAATGAGCAGTTCTTC. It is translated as CASSLRHGNNEQFF.

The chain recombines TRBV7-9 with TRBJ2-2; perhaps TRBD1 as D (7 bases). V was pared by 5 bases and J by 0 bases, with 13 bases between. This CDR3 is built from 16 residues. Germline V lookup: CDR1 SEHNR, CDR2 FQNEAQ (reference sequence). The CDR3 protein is CASSPRGTANTGELFF. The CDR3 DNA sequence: TGTGCCAGCAGCCCCCGGGGGACAGCGAACACCGGGGAGCTGTTTTTT.

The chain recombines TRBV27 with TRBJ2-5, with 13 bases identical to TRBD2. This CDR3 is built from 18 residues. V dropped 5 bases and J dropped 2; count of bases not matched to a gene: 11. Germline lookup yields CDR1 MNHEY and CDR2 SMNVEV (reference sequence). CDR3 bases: TGTGCCAGCAGTAGACTTACGGGACTAGCGGGGAAACAAGAGACCCAGTACTTC. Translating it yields CASSRLTGLAGKQETQYF.

For the CDR3, the DNA is TGTGCCTGGAGTGCGCGGCTAGCGGGCTTCTACAATGAGCAGTTCTTC. Amino acids: CAWSARLAGFYNEQFF. The chain couples TRBV30 to TRBJ2-1; 8 nucleotides agree with TRBD2. In germline, CDR1 is GTSNPN, CDR2 SVGIG (reference sequence). CDR3 length equals 16 residues. The V gene end was trimmed by 1 base and the J gene end by 3 bases; junction bases not matched to a gene: 8. Based on the CDR3 plus reference TRBV30 and TRBJ2-1, the full variable domain is SQTIHQWPATLVQPVGSPLSLECTVEGTSNPNLYWYRQAAGRGLQLLFYSVGIGQISSEVPQNLSASRPQDRQFILSSKKLLLSDSGFYLCAWSARLAGFYNEQFFGPGTRLTVL.